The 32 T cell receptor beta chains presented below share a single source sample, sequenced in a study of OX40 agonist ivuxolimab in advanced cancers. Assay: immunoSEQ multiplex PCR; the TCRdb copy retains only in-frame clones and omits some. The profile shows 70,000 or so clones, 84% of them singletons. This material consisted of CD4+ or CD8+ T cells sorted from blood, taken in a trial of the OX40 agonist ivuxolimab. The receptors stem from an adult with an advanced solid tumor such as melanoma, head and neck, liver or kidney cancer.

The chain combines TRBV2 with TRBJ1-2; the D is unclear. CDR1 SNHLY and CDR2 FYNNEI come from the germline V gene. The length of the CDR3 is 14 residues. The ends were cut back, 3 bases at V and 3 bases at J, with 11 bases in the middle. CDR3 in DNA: TGTGCCAGCAGTGAGGAGGGAGGGTACTATGGCTACACCTTC. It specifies CASSEEGGYYGYTF.

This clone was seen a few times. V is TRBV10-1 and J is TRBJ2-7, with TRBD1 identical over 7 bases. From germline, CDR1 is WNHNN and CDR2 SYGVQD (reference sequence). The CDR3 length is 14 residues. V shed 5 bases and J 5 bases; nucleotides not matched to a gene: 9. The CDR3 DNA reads TGCGCCAGCAGTACAGGGGATCTTTTCGACGAGCAGTACTTC. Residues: CASSTGDLFDEQYF.

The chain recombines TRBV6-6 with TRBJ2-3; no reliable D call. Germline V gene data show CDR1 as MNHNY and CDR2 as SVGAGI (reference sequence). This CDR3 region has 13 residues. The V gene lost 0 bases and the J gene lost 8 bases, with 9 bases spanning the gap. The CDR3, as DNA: TGTGCCAGCAGTTACTCGTTAACGGGTACGCAGTATTTT. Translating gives CASSYSLTGTQYF.

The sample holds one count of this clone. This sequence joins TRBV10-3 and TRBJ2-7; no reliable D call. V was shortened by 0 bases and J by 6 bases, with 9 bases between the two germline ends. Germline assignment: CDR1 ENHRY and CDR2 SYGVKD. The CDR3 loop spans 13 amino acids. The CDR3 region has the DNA TGTGCCATCAGTGAGTCCGGCGGCCGCGAGCAGTACTTC. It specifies CAISESGGREQYF.

CDR3 nucleotides: TGTGCCAGCAGTCCTACGTGGGGCGGGAACACTGAAGCTTTCTTT. It yields the protein CASSPTWGGNTEAFF. The chain employs TRBV28 and TRBJ1-1, with D perhaps TRBD1 (5 bases). Germline values: CDR1 MDHEN, CDR2 SYDVKM. There are 15 residues in the CDR3. V shed 5 bases and J shed 1 base, with 14 bases lying between them.

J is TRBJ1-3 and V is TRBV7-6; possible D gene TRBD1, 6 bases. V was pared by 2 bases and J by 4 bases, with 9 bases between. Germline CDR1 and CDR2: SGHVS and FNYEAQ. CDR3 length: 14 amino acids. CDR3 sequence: CASSLLGQGNTIYF. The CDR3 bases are TGTGCCAGCAGCTTACTCGGACAGGGAAACACCATATATTTT.

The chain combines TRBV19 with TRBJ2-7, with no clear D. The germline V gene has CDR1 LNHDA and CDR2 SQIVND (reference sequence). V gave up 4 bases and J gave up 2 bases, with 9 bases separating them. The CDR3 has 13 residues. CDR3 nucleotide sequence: TGTGCCAGTAGTACAACAGCTACCTACGAGCAGTACTTC. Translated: CASSTTATYEQYF. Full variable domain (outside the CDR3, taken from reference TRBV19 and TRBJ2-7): DGGITQSPKYLFRKEGQNVTLSCEQNLNHDAMYWYRQDPGQGLRLIYYSQIVNDFQKGDIAEGYSVSREKKESFPLTVTSAQKNPTAFYLCASSTTATYEQYFGPGTRLTVT.

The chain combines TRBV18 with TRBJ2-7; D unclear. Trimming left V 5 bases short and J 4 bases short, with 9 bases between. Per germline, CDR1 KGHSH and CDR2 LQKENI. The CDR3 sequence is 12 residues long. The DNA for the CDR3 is TGTGCCAGCTCATCTAACGAGTACGAGCAGTACTTC. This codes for CASSSNEYEQYF.

The DNA for the CDR3 is TGTGCCAGCTCACCAGACACGAACACCGGGGAGCTGTTTTTT. Translation: CASSPDTNTGELFF. The chain employs TRBV18 and TRBJ2-2; D is ambiguous. Trimming left V 2 bases short and J 0 bases short, with 4 bases between. The germline gives CDR1 KGHSH, CDR2 LQKENI. This CDR3 is built from 14 residues.

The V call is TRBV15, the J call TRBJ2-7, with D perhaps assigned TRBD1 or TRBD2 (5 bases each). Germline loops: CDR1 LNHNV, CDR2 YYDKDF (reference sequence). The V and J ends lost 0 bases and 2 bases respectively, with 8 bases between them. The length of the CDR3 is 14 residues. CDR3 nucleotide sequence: TGTGCCACCAGCAGAGATCAGGGACCCTACGAGCAGTACTTC. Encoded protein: CATSRDQGPYEQYF.

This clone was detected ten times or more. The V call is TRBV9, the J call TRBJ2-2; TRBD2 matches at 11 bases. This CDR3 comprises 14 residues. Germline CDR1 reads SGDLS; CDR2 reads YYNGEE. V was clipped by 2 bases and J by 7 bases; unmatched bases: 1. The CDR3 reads CASSVGTSGGELFF. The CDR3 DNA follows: TGTGCCAGCAGCGTGGGGACTAGCGGCGGGGAGCTGTTTTTT.

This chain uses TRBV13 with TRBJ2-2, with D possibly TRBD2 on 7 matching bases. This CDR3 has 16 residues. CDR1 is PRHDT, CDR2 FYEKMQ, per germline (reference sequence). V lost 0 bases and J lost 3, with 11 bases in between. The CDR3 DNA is TGTGCCAGCAGCTTAGGAGGGGGGGCCCACACCGGGGAGCTGTTTTTT. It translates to CASSLGGGAHTGELFF.

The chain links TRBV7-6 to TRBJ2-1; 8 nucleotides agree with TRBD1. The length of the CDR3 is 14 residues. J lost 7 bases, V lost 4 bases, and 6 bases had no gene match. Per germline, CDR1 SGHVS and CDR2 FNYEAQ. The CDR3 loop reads CASSSVRQGNEQFF. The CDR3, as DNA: TGTGCCAGCAGCTCCGTGAGACAGGGGAATGAGCAGTTCTTC.

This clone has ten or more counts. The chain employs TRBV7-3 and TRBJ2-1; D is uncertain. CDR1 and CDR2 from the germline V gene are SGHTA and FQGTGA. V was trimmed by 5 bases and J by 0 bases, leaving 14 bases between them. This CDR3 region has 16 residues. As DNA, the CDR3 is TGTGCCAGCAGCCCGTTTCTAACGAGCTCCTACAATGAGCAGTTCTTC. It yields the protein CASSPFLTSSYNEQFF.

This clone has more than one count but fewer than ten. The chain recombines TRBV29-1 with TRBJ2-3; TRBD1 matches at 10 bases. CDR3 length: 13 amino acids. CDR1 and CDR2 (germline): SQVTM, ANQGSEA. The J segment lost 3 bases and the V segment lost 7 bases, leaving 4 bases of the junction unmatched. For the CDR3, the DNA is TGCAGCGGACAGGGGGCAGGGACAGATACGCAGTATTTT. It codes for CSGQGAGTDTQYF.

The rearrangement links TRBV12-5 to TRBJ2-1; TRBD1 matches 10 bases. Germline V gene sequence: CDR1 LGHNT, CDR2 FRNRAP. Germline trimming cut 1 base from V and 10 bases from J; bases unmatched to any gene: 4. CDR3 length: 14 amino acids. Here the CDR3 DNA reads TGTGCTAGTGGTTTGGGATCGGACAGGGGGGAGCAGTTCTTC. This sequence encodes CASGLGSDRGEQFF.

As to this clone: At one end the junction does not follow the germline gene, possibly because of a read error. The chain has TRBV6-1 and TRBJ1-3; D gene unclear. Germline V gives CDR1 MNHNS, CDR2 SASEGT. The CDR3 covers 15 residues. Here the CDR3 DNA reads TGTGCCAGCAGCGAAGCCAGGAGGGTCGGAAACACCATATATTTT. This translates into CASSEARRVGNTIYF.

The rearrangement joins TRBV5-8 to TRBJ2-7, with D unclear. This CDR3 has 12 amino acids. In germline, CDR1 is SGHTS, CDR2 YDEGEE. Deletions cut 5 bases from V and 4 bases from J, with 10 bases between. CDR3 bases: TGTGCCAGCAGTCTTTTAAGTTACGAGCAGTACTTC. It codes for CASSLLSYEQYF.

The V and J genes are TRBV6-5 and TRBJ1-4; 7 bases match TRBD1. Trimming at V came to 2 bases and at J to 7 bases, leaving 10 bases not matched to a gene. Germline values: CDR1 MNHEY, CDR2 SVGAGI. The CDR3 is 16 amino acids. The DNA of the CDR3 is TGTGCCAGCAGTTACCAGGGGGGGGCCGTTGGTGAAAAACTGTTTTTT. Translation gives CASSYQGGAVGEKLFF.

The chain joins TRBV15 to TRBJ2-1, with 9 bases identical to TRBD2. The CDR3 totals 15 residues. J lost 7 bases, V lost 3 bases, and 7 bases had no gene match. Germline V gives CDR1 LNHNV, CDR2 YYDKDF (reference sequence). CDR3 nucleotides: TGTGCCACCAGCAGTGGTCTAGCGGGGCCTAATGAGCAGTTCTTC. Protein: CATSSGLAGPNEQFF.

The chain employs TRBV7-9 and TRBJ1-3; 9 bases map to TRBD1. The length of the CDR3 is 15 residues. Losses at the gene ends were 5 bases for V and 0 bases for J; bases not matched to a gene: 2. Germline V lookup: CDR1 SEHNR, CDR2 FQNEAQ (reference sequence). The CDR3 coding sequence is TGTGCCAGCAGCAGACAGGGGGTCTCTGGAAACACCATATATTTT. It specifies CASSRQGVSGNTIYF.

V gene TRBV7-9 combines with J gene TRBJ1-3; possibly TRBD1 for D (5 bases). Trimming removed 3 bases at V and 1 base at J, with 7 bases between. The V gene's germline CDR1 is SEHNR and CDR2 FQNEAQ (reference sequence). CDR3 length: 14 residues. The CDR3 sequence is CASSLGLSGNTIYF. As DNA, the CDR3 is TGTGCCAGCAGCTTGGGGCTATCTGGAAACACCATATATTTT.

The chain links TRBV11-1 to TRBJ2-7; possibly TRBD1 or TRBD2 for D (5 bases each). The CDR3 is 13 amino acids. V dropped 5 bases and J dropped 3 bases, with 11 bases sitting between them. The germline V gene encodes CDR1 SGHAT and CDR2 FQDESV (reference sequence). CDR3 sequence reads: CASSARDHYEQYF. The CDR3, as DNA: TGTGCCAGCAGCGCACGGGACCACTACGAGCAGTACTTC.

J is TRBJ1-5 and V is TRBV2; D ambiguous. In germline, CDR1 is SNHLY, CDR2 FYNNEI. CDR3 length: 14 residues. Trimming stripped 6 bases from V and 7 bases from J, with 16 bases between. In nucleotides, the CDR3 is TGTGCCAGCAGGAGGGTAGGAGGAGCACAGCCCCAGCATTTT. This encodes CASRRVGGAQPQHF.

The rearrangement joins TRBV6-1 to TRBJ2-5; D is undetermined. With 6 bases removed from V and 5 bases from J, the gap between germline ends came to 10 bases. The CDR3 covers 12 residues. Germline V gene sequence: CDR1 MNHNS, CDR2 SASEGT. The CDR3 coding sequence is TGTGCCAGCAGCACCCTGGTGGAGACCCAGTACTTC. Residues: CASSTLVETQYF.

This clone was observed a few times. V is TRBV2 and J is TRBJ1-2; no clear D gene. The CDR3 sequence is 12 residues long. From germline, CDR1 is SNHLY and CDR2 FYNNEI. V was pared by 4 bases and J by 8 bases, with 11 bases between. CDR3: CASSVNGFGYTF. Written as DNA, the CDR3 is TGTGCCAGCAGTGTAAACGGGTTCGGCTACACCTTC.

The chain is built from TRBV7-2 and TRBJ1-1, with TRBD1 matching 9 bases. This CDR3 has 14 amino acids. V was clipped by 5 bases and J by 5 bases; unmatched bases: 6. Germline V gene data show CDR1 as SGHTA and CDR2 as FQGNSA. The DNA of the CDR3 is TGTGCCAGCAGCCCCACAGGGGGCAGGACTGAAGCTTTCTTT. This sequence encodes CASSPTGGRTEAFF. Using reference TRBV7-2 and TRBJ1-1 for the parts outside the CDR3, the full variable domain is GAGVSQSPSNKVTEKGKDVELRCDPISGHTALYWYRQSLGQGLEFLIYFQGNSAPDKSGLPSDRFSAERTGGSVSTLTIQRTQQEDSAVYLCASSPTGGRTEAFFGQGTRLTVV.

CDR3 region: CASRGGQISGNTIYF. The CDR3 nucleotides read TGTGCCAGCAGGGGAGGACAGATCTCTGGAAACACCATATATTTT. The chain combines TRBV2 with TRBJ1-3, with D possibly matching TRBD1 (6 bases). CDR1 SNHLY and CDR2 FYNNEI come from the germline V gene. Trimming removed 6 bases at V and 0 bases at J, with 12 bases between. There are 15 residues in the CDR3. Using reference TRBV2 and TRBJ1-3 for the parts outside the CDR3, the full variable domain is EPEVTQTPSHQVTQMGQEVILRCVPISNHLYFYWYRQILGQKVEFLVSFYNNEISEKSEIFDDQFSVERPDGSNFTLKIRSTKLEDSAMYFCASRGGQISGNTIYFGEGSWLTVV.

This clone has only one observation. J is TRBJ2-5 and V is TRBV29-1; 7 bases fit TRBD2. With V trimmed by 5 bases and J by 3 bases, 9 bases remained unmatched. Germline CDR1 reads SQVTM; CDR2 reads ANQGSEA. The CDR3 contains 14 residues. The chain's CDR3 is CSVPYDGLEETQYF. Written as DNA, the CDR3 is TGCAGCGTTCCCTACGACGGACTAGAAGAGACCCAGTACTTC.

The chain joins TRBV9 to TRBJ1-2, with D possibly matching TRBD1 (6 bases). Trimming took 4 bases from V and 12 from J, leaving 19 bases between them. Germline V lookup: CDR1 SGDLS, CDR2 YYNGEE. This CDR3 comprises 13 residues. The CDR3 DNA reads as TGTGCCAGCAGCCCAGGGGCTGTTAGGGAACACACCTTC. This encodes CASSPGAVREHTF.

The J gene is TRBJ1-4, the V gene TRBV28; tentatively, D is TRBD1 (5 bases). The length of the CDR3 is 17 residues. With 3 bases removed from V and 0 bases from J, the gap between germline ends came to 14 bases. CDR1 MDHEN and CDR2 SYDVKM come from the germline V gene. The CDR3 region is CASSLPRGYATNEKLFF. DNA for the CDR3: TGTGCCAGCAGTTTGCCAAGGGGCTATGCAACTAATGAAAAACTGTTTTTT.

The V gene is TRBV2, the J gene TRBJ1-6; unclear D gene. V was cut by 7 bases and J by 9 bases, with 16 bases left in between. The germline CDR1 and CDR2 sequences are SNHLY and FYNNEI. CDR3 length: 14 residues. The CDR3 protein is CASTERSVISPLHF. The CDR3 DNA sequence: TGTGCCAGCACCGAGCGGAGCGTGATTTCACCCCTCCACTTT.